This T cell receptor (beta chain) was sequenced during a study of T cell repertoires in cytomegalovirus infection. Whole-study context: Public TCR beta signatures provided an indication of both CMV infection and a matching HLA type. Broader study findings: Pooled public TCR beta family frequency picked out CMV carriers with the relevant HLA. What dominated the ex vivo response were HLA-C-restricted CMV-specific TCR beta clonotypes.

Losses at the gene ends were 5 bases for V and 3 bases for J; bases not matched to a gene: 6. The germline V gene encodes CDR1 SGHAT and CDR2 FQNNGV. The CDR3 consists of 16 residues. A single record per CDR3 protein comes from TCRdb applying MiXCR to the reads. This sample has roughly 220,000 distinct CDR3 sequences, with around two fifths found just once. A note on this clonotype: The antigen remains unidentified.

This sequence originates from a human donor in good health (CMV status not recorded). Some clones in this sample may be carry-over from other donors' samples. The rearrangement links TRBV11-2 to TRBJ2-2; TRBD1 aligns across 10 bases. The material sequenced was CD8+ T cells from cultured PBMCs, taken from culture after CMV antigen stimulation. CDR3 DNA sequence: TGTGCCAGCAGCCCCGGGACAGGGGAGGACACCGGGGAGCTGTTTTTT. Its translation is CASSPGTGEDTGELFF.